The present TCR beta chain was sequenced within a study of cytomegalovirus exposure and HLA in healthy donors (dated by TCRdb to 2016 to 2017). About the study as a whole: An earlier analysis of roughly 610 of the donors reported 276 Gb of sequence data and roughly 120 million unique TCR beta sequences obtained from some 170 million T cells. Approximately 330 gigabases of sequencing data and around 80 million unique TCR sequences made up an early release that covered 500 to 650 HLA-typed donors. Among the roughly 400 genotyped donors, around 81% belonged to the genetic ancestry cluster associated with self-reported Caucasian donors. The study aimed to test whether signatures of past pathogen exposure could be identified by cataloging public T cell receptors. Using immunosequencing, the study profiled T cell repertoires from fewer than 850 subjects and related those repertoires to cytomegalovirus serostatus. In addition to the first cohort of several hundred subjects, a separate validation cohort of about 120 different subjects was used. High-throughput TCR immunosequencing, statistical association of individual TCRs with disease status, and machine learning were combined to predict cytomegalovirus infection status. A later analysis re-analyzed previously published TCR beta repertoires from roughly 630 donors and added high-resolution HLA genotyping to study TCR occurrence patterns. Rather than drawing on any new phenotypic data, the later analysis identified candidate immune exposures from TCR beta sequences and the way those sequences occurred across donors. In an earlier analysis of more than 550 of the donors, high-throughput TCR beta sequencing was used to judge whether each TCR beta V gene segment behaved as functional or pseudogenic. Donor age, sex, ethnicity and CMV serostatus were collected together with the repertoire data. In a later genetic analysis, genome-wide SNP genotypes for about 55% of the roughly 700 donors were used, and that subset was treated as a discovery cohort. Every repertoire in the discovery cohort had been generated on one and the same sequencing platform. Class I and class II HLA loci were covered by the typing at four-digit resolution. Typing coverage differed by locus: A, B, C, DRB1 and DQB1 were typed in about 620-630 donors, DQA1 in about 560, DPA1 in nearly 610, and DPB1 in just under 490. Because of strong linkage in the cohort, a handful of DR-DQ haplotypes were treated as single units for association and clustering. Across approximately 420 genotyped donors of the cohort, an average of approximately 240,000 unique TCR beta nucleotide sequences per donor were sequenced, and roughly 20% of those sequences were non-productive. Beyond this particular receptor, the publication reports: Correlated functional status among segregating V segments might be attributable to linkage disequilibrium, but an unknown experimental factor could not be ruled out. The authors suggested that the approach could potentially be extended to other disease states and immunological phenotypes. In an earlier analysis of more than 500 of the donors, most TCR beta V segments appeared in productive rearrangements about 87% or about 30% of the time, broadly matching IMGT annotations. Because counts were too low, around 18 rarely observed V segments, including chromosome 9 orphons, were left out of the earlier analysis of approximately 500 of the donors. Three of the identified cytomegalovirus-associated TCR beta chains were confirmed in vitro to be specific for cytomegalovirus antigens. In a later analysis, most CMV-associated TCR beta chains were found to appear HLA-restricted, with HLA associations seemingly driven largely by CMV exposure. A later genetic analysis reported fewer N-insertions in productive TCRs among donors in an Asian-associated ancestry cluster than the roughly 700-donor mean. A later analysis associated about 17,000 TCR beta sequences with specific HLA alleles at a false discovery rate of 0.05. In a later analysis, TCR association rates were found to vary across HLA loci, with the most associated TCRs seen for DRB1 alleles and the fewest for HLA-C alleles. In a later genetic analysis, a missense DCLRE1C variant was associated with V-gene and J-gene trimming of TCR beta chains, and the association was replicated in an independent cohort. The study listed around 160 TCR beta chains as associated with cytomegalovirus. Only TCR beta chains were sequenced in this cohort, and the absence of alpha or paired-chain data limited detectable features. Most TCR sequences were seen in very few donors, while some public TCRs were found in many individuals. Strong co-occurrence of HLA alleles, especially DR and DQ, made assigning TCR associations to individual alleles difficult. Roughly uniform sequencing depth across donors was assumed in presence/absence analyses, although this assumption may not hold. A later analysis found that HLA-associated TCR beta chains were more clonally expanded and had lower generation probabilities than equally common non-associated chains. For the cohort, immune exposure information was limited to CMV serostatus. According to a later analysis, parvovirus B19, influenza, CMV and Epstein-Barr virus appeared linked to several top co-occurrence clusters. Because HLA typing was unavailable for some donors at each locus, only the typed subset was used in association tests. Some IMGT-functional V segments, including TRBV6-2 and TRBV6-3, could not be distinguished by the 87-base-pair reads and were therefore excluded. In both the original and validation cohorts, the classifier was reported to diagnose cytomegalovirus status with high specificity and sensitivity. A further reported finding was that TCR beta sequences accurately predicted the HLA-A and HLA-B alleles for most subjects in the first cohort. The sequencing pipeline was judged likely to have produced a cluster of highly shared sequence variants as a technical artifact.

The germline V gene sets CDR1 to MGHRA and CDR2 to YSYEKL. The CDR3, from cysteine to phenylalanine, totals 11 residues. CDR3 DNA only is kept here, 33 bases in frame from base 1. V gives up 9 bases and J gives up 8 bases, and the segment between their germline ends measures 11 bases. The cohort consisted of more than 650 healthy bone marrow donors. Cohort members were all nominally healthy when sampled, although unrecorded immune exposures were likely present. The donor tested CMV seropositive and was one of the 289 seropositive cohort members. A peripheral blood sample was provided by each donor, and peripheral blood mononuclear cells were used for TCR beta sequencing. The Qiagen DNeasy Blood Extraction Kit was used to extract genomic DNA from the blood cell samples. Only a few counts were recorded for this clone. Its antigen is not yet known. No much larger clonotype is one base removed from it; base qualities were not supplied.

To prepare the library, the immunoSEQ multiplex PCR assay was applied. The multiplex PCR relied on a mix of 60 forward primers for TCR Vbeta segments and 13 reverse primers for TCR Jbeta segments. The CDR3 region of rearranged TCR beta genes was amplified from genomic DNA by a multiplex PCR assay. Amplified TCR beta libraries were sequenced as 87-base-pair reads on the Illumina HiSeq System. The original pipeline was this. Across the 670 or so repertoires, a later analysis counted approximately 83 million unique TCR beta chains, roughly 11 million of which were shared by at least two donors. Raw reads were error-corrected and collapsed into unique sequences with a nearest-neighbor algorithm that merged closely related sequences to remove PCR and sequencing errors. Alignment of CDR3 sequences to IMGT reference sequences was used to assign V, D and J gene segments. For a sequence to be retained, a match of at least six nucleotides to both a V gene segment and a J gene segment was required. Rearrangements were called productive when the CDR3 lacked stop codons and stayed in frame with V and J; all others were non-productive. Following IMGT convention, CDR3 was defined as the stretch from the second conserved V-encoded cysteine up to the conserved J-encoded phenylalanine. The earlier analysis of approximately 500 of the donors excluded sequences that lacked an unambiguous match to a single V gene segment. In an earlier analysis of almost 600 of the donors, a V segment was called functional when productive rearrangements were above 56.7%, and segregating when the standard deviation between donors exceeded 5%. A statistical classification framework was built for diagnosing cytomegalovirus status from the catalog of TCR beta chain sequences. V and J gene assignment, in a later analysis, came from comparing TCR nucleotide sequences with IMGT/GENE-DB human TR gene sequences. The TCRdist pipeline was used in a later analysis to assign CDR3 sequences and most-parsimonious VDJ recombination scenarios. In a later analysis, each TCR beta chain was defined by its CDR3 amino acid sequence together with its V-gene family, and reads without a unique V-gene family were excluded. As a way to deal with suspected cross-contamination and a sequencing artifact, a later analysis dropped roughly 600 nucleotide sequences that were highly shared and had low generation probability. A later analysis calculated a clonal expansion index for each public chain from normalized within-repertoire ranks of inferred template counts. A later analysis computed generation probabilities with a VDJ recombination model fitted to out-of-frame rearrangements, and checked the results against IGoR. A later analysis scored TCR-TCR, TCR-HLA and TCR-CMV co-occurrence with hypergeometric tests, applying a repertoire-size bias correction to TCR pairs. In a later analysis, false discovery rates were estimated by permuting HLA or CMV assignments 20 times. A later analysis grouped co-occurring TCRs with DBSCAN, adding TCRdist sequence similarity when clustering within HLA-allele-positive subsets. Repertoires with fewer than 30,000 or more than 120,000 public chains were left out of co-occurrence clustering, as were about 5 repertoires with anomalous nucleotide sharing. TCRdb took over this immuneACCESS table, retaining in-frame rearrangements with V and J assigned. Such tables are incomplete; in checked studies, under half of the missing clones stem from an unresolved V gene, and the remainder is unexplained. D and trimming come from the DNA, and the V and J calls and clone size come from that table. Counted in this sample were about 160,000 clones; 65% to 85% of them appeared once. The ten most abundant clones make up around 6.9% of the sample.

This sequence uses TRBV4-1 and TRBJ2-1; a weak D assignment points to TRBD1 (6 bases agree). This clonotype was obtained from a male donor in good health and CMV-seropositive. The sample taken for sequencing was PBMCs. The CDR3 protein sequence reads: CASTGWDEQFF. In nucleotide form, the sequence is TGCGCCAGTACAGGGTGGGATGAGCAGTTCTTC.